A selection of T cell receptor beta chains follows, all from one sample in a study of blood T cell repertoires in COVID-19. Data came from immunoSEQ multiplex PCR; TCRdb stores just in-frame clones and leaves some out. The table records around 15,000 clones, almost 85% of them present only once. Sequencing was done on a sample of peripheral blood. The receptors derive from a woman in her sixties or seventies with active COVID-19. The CDR3 runs from the conserved cysteine through the conserved F or W. D genes are given only for firm matches. The size of a clone is reported for some rows only, either as once, few or many, or as a class for expanded clones.

TRBJ2-7,TRBV4-3,NA,NA,TGCGCCAGCAGCCAAGAGAAACAGGGCTACGAGCAGTACTTC,CASSQEKQGYEQYF
TRBJ1-6,TRBV2,NA,NA,TGTGCCAGCAGGGGAGGGGCAGGGTCTGTGAATTCACCCCTCCACTTT,CASRGGAGSVNSPLHF
TRBJ1-1,TRBV18,NA,few,TGTGCCAGCTCCTATACAGGGACTGAAGCTTTCTTT,CASSYTGTEAFF
TRBJ1-3,TRBV4-2,NA,NA,TGTGCCAGCAGCCGGGACAAGTACTCTGGAAACACCATATATTTT,CASSRDKYSGNTIYF
TRBJ1-4,TRBV28,TRBD1,NA,TGTGCCAGCAGTTCCCTGGACAGGGGAAGTGAAAAACTGTTTTTT,CASSSLDRGSEKLFF
TRBJ1-3,TRBV21-1,NA,NA,TGTGCCAGCAGCAAGGAGCGGACTCATAACTCTGGAAACACCATATATTTT,CASSKERTHNSGNTIYF
TRBJ1-5,TRBV6-6,TRBD1,NA,TGTGCCAGCATTGACAGGGGAAGTAGCAATCAGCCCCAGCATTTT,CASIDRGSSNQPQHF
TRBJ1-1,TRBV28,NA,NA,TGTGCCAGCAGTTTATCGGGGGTGACTGAAGCTTTCTTT,CASSLSGVTEAFF
TRBJ1-2,TRBV9,NA,NA,TGTGCCAGCAGCGCCGAGACGGGAGGCTACACCTTC,CASSAETGGYTF
TRBJ2-3,TRBV4-1,TRBD2,NA,TGCGCCAGCAGCCCCGCCCTGACTAGCGGTCGCACAGATACGCAGTATTTT,CASSPALTSGRTDTQYF
TRBJ2-3,TRBV5-8,NA,NA,TGTGCCAGCAGCGGGTCGCAGGGCACAGATACGCAGTATTTT,CASSGSQGTDTQYF
TRBJ1-4,TRBV19,NA,NA,TGTGCCAGTAGTATACCAGGGGAAGAAAAACTGTTTTTT,CASSIPGEEKLFF
TRBJ1-1,TRBV18,TRBD1,NA,TGTGCCAGCTCACGAGGACAGGGGGAAGGGTCCACTGAAGCTTTCTTT,CASSRGQGEGSTEAFF
TRBJ1-2,TRBV6-5,TRBD1,NA,TGTGCCAGCAGTTACTTGACAGGGTATGGCTACACCTTC,CASSYLTGYGYTF
TRBJ2-1,TRBV11-2,TRBD2,NA,TGTGCCAGCAGCTTAGATCGCGGGAGCGGCAATGAGCAGTTCTTC,CASSLDRGSGNEQFF
TRBJ2-2,TRBV12-3/TRBV12-4,NA,NA,TGTGCCAGCAGGTCTTTAACCGGGGAGCTGTTTTTT,CASRSLTGELFF
TRBJ1-2,TRBV28,NA,NA,TGTGCCAGCCGCCCTTTGAGGCAAAACTATGGCTACACCTTC,CASRPLRQNYGYTF
TRBJ1-6,TRBV23-1,TRBD1,NA,TGCGCCAGCAGTATTGGGCTCCGGACAGGGGGTCCAAAGGTAGCAATATTTAATTCACCCCTCCACTTT,CASSIGLRTGGPKVAIFNSPLHF
TRBJ2-3,TRBV28,TRBD2,NA,TGTGCCAGCAGTCCTAGCGGGATCGGATACACAGATACGCAGTATTTT,CASSPSGIGYTDTQYF
TRBJ1-1,TRBV7-2,TRBD1,few,TGTGCCAGCAGCTTAAACAGGGGTGCCCCTGAAGCTTTCTTT,CASSLNRGAPEAFF
TRBJ1-2,TRBV11-2,TRBD1,NA,TGTGCCAGCAAAAGGACAGGGGAGACCTATGGCTACACCTTC,CASKRTGETYGYTF
TRBJ1-5,TRBV27,NA,NA,TGTGCCAGCAGTGGTTATGAGGGTGCGGGCAATCAGCCCCAGCATTTT,CASSGYEGAGNQPQHF
TRBJ2-5,TRBV7-3,NA,NA,TGTGCCAGCAGCCCAGGTAGCGGCCGTCAAGAGACCCAGTACTTC,CASSPGSGRQETQYF
TRBJ2-5,TRBV27,NA,once,TGTGCCAGCAGTTCGTTTTCGCTGTCTTTTCTATCATACTTC,CASSSFSLSFLSYF
TRBJ1-1,TRBV6-6,TRBD1,NA,TGTGCCAGCGGGAACGGACAGGGGGCTATTACTTTCTTT,CASGNGQGAITFF
TRBJ1-4,TRBV2,TRBD1,once,TGTGCCAGCAGTCCCGACAGGGTGTATGAAAAACTGTTTTTT,CASSPDRVYEKLFF
TRBJ1-2,TRBV19,NA,NA,TGTGCCAGTAGTATGCGGGGCCCGGCTAACTATGGCTACACCTTC,CASSMRGPANYGYTF
TRBJ1-2,TRBV6-1,TRBD1,NA,TGTGCCAGCAGTGAAGGGGGACAGAGGTATGGCTACACCTTC,CASSEGGQRYGYTF